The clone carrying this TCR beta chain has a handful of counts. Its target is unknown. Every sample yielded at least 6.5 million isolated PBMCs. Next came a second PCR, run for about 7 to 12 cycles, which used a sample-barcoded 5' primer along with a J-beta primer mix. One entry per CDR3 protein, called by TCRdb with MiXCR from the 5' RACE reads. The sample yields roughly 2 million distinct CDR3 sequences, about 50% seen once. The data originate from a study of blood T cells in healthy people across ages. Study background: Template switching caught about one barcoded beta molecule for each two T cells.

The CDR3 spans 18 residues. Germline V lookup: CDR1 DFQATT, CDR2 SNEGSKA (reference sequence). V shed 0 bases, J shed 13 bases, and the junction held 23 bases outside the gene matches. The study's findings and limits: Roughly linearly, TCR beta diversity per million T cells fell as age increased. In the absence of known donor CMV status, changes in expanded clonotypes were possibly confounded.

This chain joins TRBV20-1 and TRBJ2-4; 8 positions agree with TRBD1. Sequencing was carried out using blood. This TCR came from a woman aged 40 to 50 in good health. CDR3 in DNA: TGCAGTGCTAGAGATCGAGGGGTCCGGGACAGGCGTTTACGGGAGCAGTACTTC. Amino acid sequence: CSARDRGVRDRRLREQYF.